One sample yielded the 28 T cell receptor beta chains listed below, sequenced in a study of identical twins. One entry per CDR3 protein, called by TCRdb with MiXCR from the 5' RACE reads. The table shows approximately 690,000 distinct CDR3 sequences, with 5.5% to 7.5% occurring only once. The sample comprised naive T cells sorted from blood. All receptors come from a man between 18 and 35 years old in good health.

In this sample, this clonotype turned up many times. The gene calls are TRBV6-5 and TRBJ1-5; D is uncertain. V dropped 0 bases and J dropped 2 bases, with 14 bases sitting between them. This CDR3 contains 17 residues. Germline V CDR1 and CDR2: MNHEY, SVGAGI. In nucleotides, the CDR3 is TGTGCCAGCAGTTACTCGAGGTCCGCTCTTGGCAATCAGCCCCAGCATTTT. Translation: CASSYSRSALGNQPQHF.

This chain uses TRBV2 with TRBJ2-5; no clear D. The CDR3 is 11 amino acids. Germline values: CDR1 SNHLY, CDR2 FYNNEI. V dropped 6 bases and J dropped 3 bases, with 5 bases sitting between them. CDR3 nucleotide sequence: TGTGCCAGCAGACCAGAAGAGACCCAGTACTTC. Translated, it gives CASRPEETQYF.

This clonotype was seen at least ten times. This chain's CDR3 is CASSPPGLAGPSSYNEQFF. CDR3 DNA: TGTGCCAGCAGCCCCCCCGGACTAGCGGGGCCGAGCTCCTACAATGAGCAGTTCTTC. The chain uses TRBV11-1 and TRBJ2-1; 12 nucleotides line up with TRBD2. CDR3 length: 19 residues. V lost 5 bases, J lost 0 bases, and 11 bases stayed unmatched. Germline assignment: CDR1 SGHAT and CDR2 FQDESV (reference sequence).

This clonotype was found a few times. The chain uses TRBV29-1 and TRBJ1-1; D not resolved. Germline values: CDR1 SQVTM, CDR2 ANQGSEA. V lost 1 base to trimming and J lost 1 base, with 7 bases between them. The CDR3 covers 13 residues. The CDR3 loop is CSVEARENTEAFF. The CDR3 DNA reads TGCAGCGTTGAAGCTCGAGAGAACACTGAAGCTTTCTTT. The whole variable domain, remainder taken from reference TRBV29-1 and TRBJ1-1, is SAVISQKPSRDICQRGTSLTIQCQVDSQVTMMFWYRQQPGQSLTLIATANQGSEATYESGFVIDKFPISRPNLTFSTLTVSNMSPEDSSIYLCSVEARENTEAFFGQGTRLTVV.

In its sample, this clonotype was seen a few times. The J gene is TRBJ2-3, the V gene TRBV5-5; 10 bases fit TRBD2. V shed 3 bases, J shed 3 bases, and the junction held 7 bases outside the gene matches. Germline-derived CDR1 and CDR2 are SGHKS and YYEKEE (reference sequence). The CDR3 has 16 residues. The DNA for the CDR3 is TGTGCCAGCAGCTCCGCCCGGACTAGCGGAACAGATACGCAGTATTTT. Protein: CASSSARTSGTDTQYF. The full variable domain, in which reference TRBV5-5 and TRBJ2-3 provide the parts outside the CDR3, is DAGVTQSPTHLIKTRGQQVTLRCSPISGHKSVSWYQQVLGQGPQFIFQYYEKEERGRGNFPDRFSARQFPNYSSELNVNALLLGDSALYLCASSSARTSGTDTQYFGPGTRLTVL.

This clonotype showed up many times. The chain employs TRBV20-1 and TRBJ1-1; no clear D gene. The CDR3 is 14 residues long. Trimming stripped 6 bases from V and 0 bases from J, with 14 bases between. Germline assignment: CDR1 DFQATT and CDR2 SNEGSKA (reference sequence). In DNA form, the CDR3 reads TGCAGTGCCGTAGAGAGCACCATGAACACTGAAGCTTTCTTT. It specifies CSAVESTMNTEAFF.

The chain uses TRBV20-1 and TRBJ2-7; 7 positions match TRBD2. The CDR3 loop spans 15 amino acids. Trimming took 6 bases from V and 0 from J; bases not matched to a gene: 11. The germline gives CDR1 DFQATT, CDR2 SNEGSKA (reference sequence). CDR3: CSANLLSGGSYEQYF. The CDR3 region has the DNA TGCAGTGCCAACCTTTTATCGGGGGGCTCCTACGAGCAGTACTTC.

This clonotype was recorded at least ten times. This chain joins TRBV6-1 and TRBJ2-3, with D maybe TRBD1 (5 bases). Between the trimmed V and J ends, which lost 6 bases and 1 base, there was a span of 5 bases. CDR3 length: 12 amino acids. Germline V lookup: CDR1 MNHNS, CDR2 SASEGT. The CDR3 DNA follows: TGTGCCAGCAGACAGGGCACAGATACGCAGTATTTT. It yields the protein CASRQGTDTQYF.

This clonotype occurred a few times. This chain connects TRBV7-2 to TRBJ2-3; TRBD2 matches at 8 bases. CDR1 and CDR2 from the germline V gene are SGHTA and FQGNSA. This CDR3 is 16 amino acids long. V lost 1 base, J lost 4 bases, and 7 bases stayed unmatched. CDR3 residues: CASSLGRAGGPDTQYF. CDR3 bases: TGTGCCAGCAGCTTAGGTCGGGCGGGAGGCCCAGATACGCAGTATTTT.

This clonotype was counted many times. This chain joins TRBV10-2 and TRBJ2-3, with TRBD2 matching over 9 bases. Germline V lookup: CDR1 WSHSY, CDR2 SAAADI. There are 17 residues in the CDR3. The ends lost 4 bases at V and 2 bases at J; junction bases unmatched: 10. In DNA form, the CDR3 reads TGCGCCAGCAGTGTCTTTGGCGGGAGGGATAACACAGATACGCAGTATTTT. As protein: CASSVFGGRDNTDTQYF.

This clonotype was picked up many times. The rearrangement uses TRBV5-1 and TRBJ2-1, with 13 nucleotides matching TRBD2. The CDR3 length is 18 residues. CDR1 SGHRS and CDR2 YFSETQ come from the germline V gene. V trimming: 3 bases; J trimming: 0 bases; junction bases outside the gene matches: 6. CDR3 sequence reads: CASSSGTSGISSYNEQFF. CDR3 sequence (DNA): TGCGCCAGCAGCTCGGGGACTAGCGGGATTAGCTCCTACAATGAGCAGTTCTTC.

The CDR3 loop reads CATSVQPGELFF. The CDR3 DNA sequence: TGTGCCACCAGTGTACAGCCCGGGGAGCTGTTTTTT. The gene calls are TRBV24-1 and TRBJ2-2; D gene unclear. Germline-derived CDR1 and CDR2 are KGHDR and SFDVKD. The CDR3 totals 12 residues. The ends were cut back, 5 bases at V and 6 bases at J, with 6 bases in the middle.

This clonotype was recorded at least ten times. Germline is not matched at one junction end, which may reflect a read error. The chain links TRBV5-1 to TRBJ2-1, with no clear D. The CDR3 spans 13 residues. Germline CDR1 and CDR2: SGHRS and YFSETQ. The CDR3 is CASSSGSYNEQFF. Here the CDR3 DNA reads TGTGCCAGCAGTTCCGGGTCATACAATGAGCAGTTCTTC.

This clonotype was picked up many times. The chain is built from TRBV27 and TRBJ2-1; tentative D call: TRBD2 (5 bases). The V gene's germline CDR1 is MNHEY and CDR2 SMNVEV (reference sequence). This CDR3 is 16 amino acids long. Trimming cost V 6 bases and J 6 bases, with 21 bases left between them. The CDR3 bases are TGTGCCAGCAGCCCGCCGGGAATGGCGTTTCGCAATGAGCAGTTCTTC. It encodes CASSPPGMAFRNEQFF.

CDR3: CSATTPERANEKLFF. The CDR3 bases are TGCAGTGCGACGACACCCGAGAGGGCGAATGAAAAACTGTTTTTT. The V gene is TRBV20-1, the J gene TRBJ1-4; unclear D gene. The CDR3 extends over 15 amino acids. V shed 6 bases and J shed 5 bases, with 19 bases lying between them. CDR1 and CDR2 (germline): DFQATT, SNEGSKA (reference sequence).

The J gene is TRBJ2-1, the V gene TRBV10-3; D remains unclear. Germline values: CDR1 ENHRY, CDR2 SYGVKD. CDR3 length equals 16 residues. V dropped 0 bases and J dropped 6 bases, with 15 bases sitting between them. CDR3 bases: TGTGCCATCAGTGAGTCGCTGCCAACCGCTGGCAATGAGCAGTTCTTC. This sequence encodes CAISESLPTAGNEQFF.

The V and J genes are TRBV7-9 and TRBJ2-1; D may match TRBD1 or TRBD2 (5 bases each). This CDR3 has 15 residues. Per the germline V gene, CDR1 is SEHNR and CDR2 is FQNEAQ (reference sequence). The V gene lost 5 bases and the J gene lost 12 bases, with 23 bases spanning the gap. The CDR3 sequence: CASSQPGPTLEGQFF. The DNA of the CDR3 is TGTGCCAGCAGCCAGCCGGGACCAACGCTCGAAGGGCAGTTCTTC. The whole variable domain, remainder taken from reference TRBV7-9 and TRBJ2-1, is DTGVSQNPRHKITKRGQNVTFRCDPISEHNRLYWYRQTLGQGPEFLTYFQNEAQLEKSRLLSDRFSAERPKGSFSTLEIQRTEQGDSAMYLCASSQPGPTLEGQFFGPGTRLTVL.

This clonotype occurred many times. The V and J genes are TRBV27 and TRBJ1-1; D is possibly TRBD1 (6 bases). Trimming left V 1 base short and J 6 bases short, with 12 bases between. The CDR3 has 14 residues. CDR1 and CDR2 (germline): MNHEY, SMNVEV (reference sequence). CDR3 residues: CASSLFVTGSEAFF. The DNA for the CDR3 is TGTGCCAGCAGTTTATTTGTGACAGGCTCTGAAGCTTTCTTT.

This clonotype was recorded at least ten times. The chain uses TRBV5-1 and TRBJ2-2, with D perhaps matching TRBD1 (6 bases). The germline gives CDR1 SGHRS, CDR2 YFSETQ. Trimming cost V 4 bases and J 0 bases, with 10 bases left between them. This CDR3 comprises 15 residues. The CDR3 here is CASSTDRTNTGELFF. Written as DNA, the CDR3 is TGCGCCAGCAGCACCGACAGGACGAACACCGGGGAGCTGTTTTTT.

The sample holds many counts of this clonotype. The chain is built from TRBV29-1 and TRBJ2-4, with 8 bases lining up with TRBD1. This CDR3 has 15 residues. CDR1 is SQVTM, CDR2 ANQGSEA, per germline. V lost 4 bases and J lost 5; bases outside the gene matches: 10. CDR3 nucleotide sequence: TGCAGCGTTGCTCTTCCAGGGGGCTTGGAAAACATTCAGTACTTC. Translating gives CSVALPGGLENIQYF. Supplemented by reference TRBV29-1 and TRBJ2-4, the full variable domain reads SAVISQKPSRDICQRGTSLTIQCQVDSQVTMMFWYRQQPGQSLTLIATANQGSEATYESGFVIDKFPISRPNLTFSTLTVSNMSPEDSSIYLCSVALPGGLENIQYFGAGTRLSVL.

This clonotype was counted a few times. The chain couples TRBV18 to TRBJ2-5; 11 nucleotides align to TRBD2. Germline V gene sequence: CDR1 KGHSH, CDR2 LQKENI. J gave up 5 bases and V 2 bases, and 16 bases lay outside the gene matches. The CDR3 has 19 residues. Here the CDR3 reads CASSPVLAGARGDVETQYF. In DNA, the CDR3 is TGTGCCAGCTCACCAGTACTAGCGGGAGCACGAGGGGACGTGGAGACCCAGTACTTC.

The table lists this clonotype with many counts. The chain recombines TRBV27 with TRBJ1-1, with 7 bases identical to TRBD1. After removal of 6 bases from V and 10 bases from J, the junction contained 8 bases not matched to a gene. The CDR3 runs 12 residues. Germline assignment: CDR1 MNHEY and CDR2 SMNVEV (reference sequence). This chain's CDR3 is CASSERGRRAFF. The CDR3 DNA follows: TGTGCCAGCAGCGAAAGGGGGCGGCGAGCTTTCTTT.

Many counts were recorded for this clonotype. The chain combines TRBV6-2 or TRBV6-3 with TRBJ2-1; TRBD2 matches at 13 bases. Germline V CDR1 and CDR2: MNHEY, SVGEGT. V lost 6 bases and J lost 14; bases outside the gene matches: 7. The CDR3 has 13 residues. CDR3 amino acids: CASSKGLAGVKFF. The DNA for the CDR3 is TGTGCCAGCAGCAAAGGACTAGCGGGAGTAAAGTTCTTC.

In this sample, this clonotype turned up many times. The chain is built from TRBV15 and TRBJ1-2; a possible D gene is TRBD1 (6 bases). CDR1 LNHNV and CDR2 YYDKDF come from the germline V gene (reference sequence). V was trimmed by 3 bases and J by 0 bases, leaving 17 bases between them. The CDR3 runs 17 residues. The CDR3 protein is CATSSTPKTGPNYGYTF. For the CDR3, the DNA is TGTGCCACCAGCAGCACCCCAAAGACAGGTCCTAACTATGGCTACACCTTC.

This clonotype showed up many times. The chain is built from TRBV7-9 and TRBJ2-1; 8 nucleotides line up with TRBD1. Per the germline V gene, CDR1 is SEHNR and CDR2 is FQNEAQ (reference sequence). Losses at the gene ends were 2 bases for V and 2 bases for J; bases not matched to a gene: 2. This CDR3 is built from 15 residues. The CDR3 nucleotides read TGTGCCAGCAGCTTATTACAGGGGGCCTACAATGAGCAGTTCTTC. It is translated as CASSLLQGAYNEQFF.

Only a few counts were recorded for this clonotype. This chain uses TRBV4-1 with TRBJ1-5; the D gene is possibly TRBD1 (5 bases). The V gene's germline CDR1 is MGHRA and CDR2 YSYEKL. The V and J ends lost 0 bases and 4 bases respectively, with 10 bases between them. The CDR3 totals 15 residues. Written as DNA, the CDR3 is TGCGCCAGCAGCCAAGAGTTCTGGGGGAATCAGCCCCAGCATTTT. This codes for CASSQEFWGNQPQHF.

In its sample, this clonotype was seen many times. This rearrangement joins TRBV12-3 or TRBV12-4 to TRBJ1-1, with TRBD1 matching 8 bases. This CDR3 has 14 residues. J was trimmed by 11 bases and V by 1 base; bases with no gene match: 9. CDR3 region: CASSLDGQGRWAFF. The CDR3 nucleotides are TGTGCCAGCAGTTTAGATGGACAGGGTCGGTGGGCTTTCTTT.

This clonotype was observed at least ten times. This chain links TRBV12-3 or TRBV12-4 with TRBJ2-7, with D tentatively TRBD2 (5 bases). CDR3 length equals 14 residues. Deletions cut 6 bases from V and 4 bases from J, with 16 bases between. The CDR3 bases are TGTGCCAGCAGCAAAATTACTAGTCAATACGAGCAGTACGTC. Protein product: CASSKITSQYEQYV.